The 20 T cell receptor beta chains given below trace back to one sample, sequenced in a study of T cell changes during pregnancy in multiple sclerosis. Sequencing was performed with immunoSEQ multiplex PCR; in TCRdb, only in-frame clones are kept and a portion is missing. The sample lists 50,000 to 65,000 clones; approximately 86% were seen once. The specimen comprised CD4+ T cells from peripheral blood mononuclear cells, sampled in the third trimester of pregnancy. These receptors were obtained from a female donor with multiple sclerosis, enrolled in a pregnancy study.

This sequence joins TRBV4-2 and TRBJ1-2; TRBD1 agrees at 7 bases. J gave up 0 bases and V 3 bases, and 4 bases lay outside the gene matches. Germline V gene sequence: CDR1 LGHNA, CDR2 YNFKEQ. This CDR3 region has 15 residues. The CDR3 bases are TGTGCCAGCAGCCAGACCGGGACAGCTAACTATGGCTACACCTTC. It codes for CASSQTGTANYGYTF.

The chain is built from TRBV27 and TRBJ1-1; TRBD1 agrees at 9 bases. Germline assignment: CDR1 MNHEY and CDR2 SMNVEV (reference sequence). Trimming cost V 6 bases and J 6 bases; bases outside gene matches: 8. This CDR3 spans 14 amino acids. The DNA for the CDR3 is TGTGCCAGCAGGCGACAGGGGGGAAACCCTGAAGCTTTCTTT. Protein sequence: CASRRQGGNPEAFF.

The V and J genes are TRBV30 and TRBJ2-5, with 9 nucleotides matching TRBD2. J lost 4 bases, V lost 3 bases, and 12 bases had no gene match. Germline CDR1 GTSNPN, CDR2 SVGIG (reference sequence). CDR3 length: 16 amino acids. As DNA, the CDR3 is TGTGCCTGGAGCGACGGTGGACTAGCGTTTGGAGAGACCCAGTACTTC. Translation gives CAWSDGGLAFGETQYF.

The chain uses TRBV18 and TRBJ2-1; D is unclear. The CDR3 length is 15 residues. Germline-derived CDR1 and CDR2 are KGHSH and LQKENI. Deletions cut 2 bases from V and 2 bases from J, with 10 bases between. CDR3 DNA: TGTGCCAGCTCACCATACACAACTACCTACAATGAGCAGTTCTTC. Translation gives CASSPYTTTYNEQFF.

The J gene is TRBJ1-2, the V gene TRBV19; tentative D call: TRBD1 (5 bases). Germline CDR1 reads LNHDA; CDR2 reads SQIVND (reference sequence). CDR3 size: 15 residues. V lost 5 bases, J lost 3 bases, and 16 bases lay in between. This CDR3 reads CASSPQGELDYGYTF. CDR3 in DNA: TGTGCCAGTAGTCCTCAGGGTGAACTGGACTATGGCTACACCTTC.

The chain employs TRBV5-1 and TRBJ2-1, with 8 bases matching TRBD1. The CDR3 runs to 16 residues. The germline V gene has CDR1 SGHRS and CDR2 YFSETQ. J was trimmed by 7 bases and V by 1 base; bases with no gene match: 10. The CDR3 region is CASSLQRQGALNEQFF. CDR3 nucleotide sequence: TGCGCCAGCAGCTTGCAGAGGCAGGGGGCATTAAATGAGCAGTTCTTC. Full variable domain (remainder filled in from reference TRBV5-1 and TRBJ2-1): KAGVTQTPRYLIKTRGQQVTLSCSPISGHRSVSWYQQTPGQGLQFLFEYFSETQRNKGNFPGRFSGRQFSNSRSEMNVSTLELGDSALYLCASSLQRQGALNEQFFGPGTRLTVL.

The chain carries TRBV4-2 and TRBJ2-1; 9 bases align to TRBD2. With 2 bases clipped from V and 6 bases from J, the junction kept 11 bases outside the gene matches. The CDR3 covers 17 residues. Germline CDR1 reads LGHNA; CDR2 reads YNFKEQ. The CDR3 DNA sequence: TGTGCCAGCAGCCAATTATTCGCTAGCGGGAAAGTCAATGAGCAGTTCTTC. Translation: CASSQLFASGKVNEQFF.

The chain employs TRBV30 and TRBJ2-5; a weak D match, TRBD2 (6 bases). V gave up 0 bases and J gave up 3 bases, with 14 bases separating them. CDR3 length: 15 residues. The germline V gene has CDR1 GTSNPN and CDR2 SVGIG (reference sequence). The CDR3 loop is CAWSVVWGVEETQYF. The CDR3 region has the DNA TGTGCCTGGAGTGTAGTTTGGGGGGTGGAAGAGACCCAGTACTTC.

This clone was counted only a few times. The V and J genes are TRBV19 and TRBJ1-3; TRBD1 aligns across 7 bases. The V and J ends lost 9 bases and 0 bases, in that order; junction bases with no gene match: 5. Germline values: CDR1 LNHDA, CDR2 SQIVND (reference sequence). The CDR3 length is 14 residues. CDR3 sequence reads: CASTGAYSGNTIYF. The CDR3 DNA reads as TGTGCCAGCACAGGGGCGTACTCTGGAAACACCATATATTTT.

The V call is TRBV2, the J call TRBJ1-1; D ambiguous. V was shortened by 3 bases and J by 3 bases, with 17 bases between the two germline ends. CDR1 is SNHLY and CDR2 is FYNNEI in the germline V gene. This CDR3 has 16 residues. CDR3 residues: CASSDSPVRQYTEAFF. CDR3 nucleotides: TGTGCCAGCAGTGATTCCCCAGTCAGGCAATACACTGAAGCTTTCTTT.

The chain couples TRBV10-3 to TRBJ2-1; D ambiguous. CDR3 length: 12 residues. Germline V gene data show CDR1 as ENHRY and CDR2 as SYGVKD. Trimming removed 7 bases from V and 6 bases from J, with 10 bases in between. CDR3 nucleotide sequence: TGTGCCATCAAAGCTAGTGGCAATGAGCAGTTCTTC. It translates to CAIKASGNEQFF.

J is TRBJ1-1 and V is TRBV19, with 9 bases that match TRBD1. This CDR3 has 15 amino acids. Germline CDR1 and CDR2: LNHDA and SQIVND (reference sequence). V was clipped by 3 bases and J by 7 bases; unmatched bases: 9. CDR3 sequence reads: CASSMFQGQGSEAFF. The CDR3 DNA sequence: TGTGCCAGTAGTATGTTTCAGGGACAGGGTAGTGAAGCTTTCTTT.

The chain uses TRBV6-4 and TRBJ2-2, with D maybe TRBD1 (5 bases). Trimming removed 4 bases from V and 5 bases from J, with 8 bases in between. Germline V gene lookup returns CDR1 MRHNA and CDR2 SNTAGT. The CDR3 spans 13 residues. The CDR3 nucleotides read TGTGCCAGCAGTGGTCAGGGAACCGGGGAGCTGTTTTTT. Its translation: CASSGQGTGELFF.

V and J are TRBV30 and TRBJ2-3; 9 bases fit TRBD1. CDR3 length: 15 amino acids. Germline V CDR1 and CDR2: GTSNPN, SVGIG (reference sequence). The V gene end was trimmed by 4 bases and the J gene end by 5 bases; junction bases not matched to a gene: 10. DNA for the CDR3: TGTGCCTGGATGGGGACAGGGTTTCTGAGAGATACGCAGTATTTT. Amino acid sequence: CAWMGTGFLRDTQYF.

The chain couples TRBV19 to TRBJ1-1; D is unclear. The CDR3 totals 14 residues. The V and J ends lost 6 bases and 3 bases respectively, with 14 bases between them. Germline CDR1 reads LNHDA; CDR2 reads SQIVND (reference sequence). DNA of the CDR3: TGTGCCAGTAGCCCCCGGAAGGAGTACACTGAAGCTTTCTTT. Translating gives CASSPRKEYTEAFF.

The chain uses TRBV19 and TRBJ1-5; 7 bases are a match to TRBD1. Trimming removed 7 bases from V and 4 bases from J; junction bases left unmatched: 7. The CDR3 has 14 amino acids. The germline V gene encodes CDR1 LNHDA and CDR2 SQIVND (reference sequence). The CDR3 loop reads CASTHDRVNQPQHF. The CDR3 nucleotides are TGTGCCAGTACTCACGACAGGGTGAATCAGCCCCAGCATTTT.

This clone has a handful of counts. DNA of the CDR3: TGTGCCAGTAGTATAACTATCCTCTATGGCTACACCTTC. It is translated as CASSITILYGYTF. The chain has TRBV19 and TRBJ1-2; D gene ambiguous. Germline lookup yields CDR1 LNHDA and CDR2 SQIVND (reference sequence). The ends were cut back, 2 bases at V and 4 bases at J, with 8 bases in the middle. The CDR3 spans 13 residues.

The chain is built from TRBV5-4 and TRBJ2-3; perhaps TRBD2 as D (7 bases). V was shortened by 6 bases and J by 2 bases, with 22 bases between the two germline ends. Germline V gives CDR1 SGHNT, CDR2 YYREEE (reference sequence). This CDR3 has 17 amino acids. The CDR3 reads CASTNGGAPWNTDTQYF. CDR3 bases: TGTGCCAGCACCAATGGGGGGGCACCTTGGAACACAGATACGCAGTATTTT.

In this sample, this clone turned up a few times. The chain joins TRBV5-1 to TRBJ1-4; 8 bases map to TRBD1. The ends lost 1 base at V and 7 bases at J; junction bases unmatched: 6. There are 15 residues in the CDR3. CDR1 and CDR2 (germline): SGHRS, YFSETQ. CDR3 sequence (DNA): TGCGCCAGCAGCTTGCGTTCTACAGGGGGTGAAAAACTGTTTTTT. Translated, it gives CASSLRSTGGEKLFF.

V usage is TRBV19 and J usage is TRBJ1-2; D is undetermined. V was pared by 8 bases and J by 5 bases, with 12 bases between. Germline values: CDR1 LNHDA, CDR2 SQIVND (reference sequence). The CDR3 spans 12 residues. The CDR3 is CASSRREYGYTF. DNA for the CDR3: TGTGCCAGTTCGAGGAGGGAATATGGCTACACCTTC.